The subject of this entry is one TCR beta chain. Its antigen is as yet unknown. The tumor samples were collected prior to definitive surgery or chemotherapy. The V gene lost 4 bases and the J gene lost 6 bases, with 13 bases spanning the gap. This CDR3 is built from 13 residues. The germline V gene has CDR1 SGHRS and CDR2 YFSETQ. The sample comes from a study of high-grade serous ovarian cancer treatment subgroups. Study-level information: On average, approximately 15,000 reads and 6,000 to 8,000 unique TCR beta rearrangements were obtained per sample.

The table came from immunoSEQ multiplex PCR; TCRdb's copy has only in-frame clones and leaves some out. The table has 2,000 to 2,500 clones, 77% seen once; the top ten hold 9.1%. Study-wide results and limits: Same-patient tumor repertoires overlapped at roughly 0.1 to 0.85; different patients barely overlapped. Spatial context was lost because tumors were sequenced in bulk. Only CDR3 was analyzed; CDR1 and CDR2 were not.

V usage is TRBV5-1 and J usage is TRBJ1-1; D unresolved. This receptor was obtained from a human donor with high-grade serous ovarian cancer. The sequenced sample consisted of tumor tissue. The CDR3: CASSPPDFPEAFF. Here the CDR3 DNA reads TGCGCCAGCAGCCCACCGGACTTTCCTGAAGCTTTCTTT.